The 11 T cell receptor beta chains given below trace back to one sample, sequenced in a study of blood T cell repertoires in COVID-19. Libraries were prepared by immunoSEQ multiplex PCR; TCRdb keeps only in-frame clonotypes and omits some of them. The sample contains under 95,000 clones, roughly 85% of which appear only once. The material sequenced was peripheral blood. The receptors derive from a man between 60 and 70 years old with active or convalescent COVID-19.

This clone was seen once. The rearrangement links TRBV3-1 (or the pseudogene TRBV3-2) to TRBJ1-5; D is perhaps TRBD1 (6 bases). Trimming took 4 bases from V and 2 from J, leaving 9 bases between them. The CDR3 consists of 14 residues. Germline CDR1 LGHDT, CDR2 YNNKEL (reference sequence). CDR3 residues: CASSLRQGNQPQHF. DNA for the CDR3: TGTGCCAGCAGCCTTCGACAGGGCAATCAGCCCCAGCATTTT.

The rearrangement joins TRBV5-5 to TRBJ1-1; D is uncertain. This CDR3 contains 13 residues. V was cut by 5 bases and J by 0 bases, with 8 bases left in between. In germline, CDR1 is SGHKS, CDR2 YYEKEE (reference sequence). The CDR3 is CASRRDLNTEAFF. The CDR3 nucleotides are TGTGCCAGCAGGAGGGATTTGAACACTGAAGCTTTCTTT.

This clone was seen only a few times. V gene TRBV5-5 combines with J gene TRBJ1-5, with D perhaps TRBD1 (5 bases). CDR3 length: 18 amino acids. V dropped 0 bases and J dropped 4 bases, with 20 bases sitting between them. Germline CDR1 SGHKS, CDR2 YYEKEE (reference sequence). The CDR3 nucleotides are TGTGCCAGCAGCTTGGCCTGGCACCCAGGGAAAGAAAATCAGCCCCAGCATTTT. Translation: CASSLAWHPGKENQPQHF. Drawing the rest from reference TRBV5-5 and TRBJ1-5, the complete variable domain is DAGVTQSPTHLIKTRGQQVTLRCSPISGHKSVSWYQQVLGQGPQFIFQYYEKEERGRGNFPDRFSARQFPNYSSELNVNALLLGDSALYLCASSLAWHPGKENQPQHFGDGTRLSIL.

A single count supports this clone. The J gene is TRBJ2-3, the V gene TRBV7-9; TRBD1 is a possible D gene (6 bases). V was clipped by 5 bases and J by 1 base, with 13 bases between them. Per germline, CDR1 SEHNR and CDR2 FQNEAQ (reference sequence). CDR3 length: 15 residues. CDR3 nucleotide sequence: TGTGCCAGCAGCCCACCCAGGACAGGCACAGATACGCAGTATTTT. Translating it yields CASSPPRTGTDTQYF.

This chain links TRBV7-2 with TRBJ1-6; 8 bases align to TRBD1. Germline values: CDR1 SGHTA, CDR2 FQGNSA. The CDR3 consists of 13 residues. V shed 5 bases and J 11 bases; nucleotides not matched to a gene: 5. The CDR3 sequence is CASSLGQGPPLHF. The CDR3 nucleotides are TGTGCCAGCAGCCTCGGACAGGGACCACCCCTCCACTTT. Full variable domain (outside the CDR3, taken from reference TRBV7-2 and TRBJ1-6): GAGVSQSPSNKVTEKGKDVELRCDPISGHTALYWYRQSLGQGLEFLIYFQGNSAPDKSGLPSDRFSAERTGGSVSTLTIQRTQQEDSAVYLCASSLGQGPPLHFGNGTRLTVT.

This chain links TRBV2 with TRBJ1-4; TRBD1 aligns across 7 bases. V shed 11 bases, J shed 7 bases, and the junction held 13 bases outside the gene matches. Per germline, CDR1 SNHLY and CDR2 FYNNEI. The CDR3 is 14 residues long. CDR3 sequence (DNA): TGTGCCTGCGCCCAGGAACAGGGGCGTGAAAAACTGTTTTTT. Translated: CACAQEQGREKLFF. Combining the CDR3 with reference TRBV2 and TRBJ1-4 gives the whole variable domain EPEVTQTPSHQVTQMGQEVILRCVPISNHLYFYWYRQILGQKVEFLVSFYNNEISEKSEIFDDQFSVERPDGSNFTLKIRSTKLEDSAMYFCACAQEQGREKLFFGSGTQLSVL.

The chain employs TRBV30 and TRBJ2-3; 7 positions agree with TRBD1. Germline V lookup: CDR1 GTSNPN, CDR2 SVGIG (reference sequence). Trimming cost V 2 bases and J 3 bases; bases outside gene matches: 5. The CDR3 contains 14 residues. The CDR3 DNA reads as TGTGCCTGGAGTCCGGGACAGCTAACAGATACGCAGTATTTT. It encodes CAWSPGQLTDTQYF.

The chain combines TRBV18 with TRBJ1-1, with 10 bases that match TRBD1. Losses at the gene ends were 3 bases for V and 11 bases for J; bases not matched to a gene: 6. Germline assignment: CDR1 KGHSH and CDR2 LQKENI. The CDR3 sequence is 13 residues long. CDR3 DNA: TGTGCCAGCTCACCCGGGACAGGGGCCGACGCTTTCTTT. It yields the protein CASSPGTGADAFF. Full variable domain (rest looked up from reference TRBV18 and TRBJ1-1): NAGVMQNPRHLVRRRGQEARLRCSPMKGHSHVYWYRQLPEEGLKFMVYLQKENIIDESGMPKERFSAEFPKEGPSILRIQQVVRGDSAAYFCASSPGTGADAFFGQGTRLTVV.

This chain uses TRBV10-3 with TRBJ2-5, with 10 bases aligning to TRBD2. This CDR3 comprises 15 residues. The germline CDR1 and CDR2 sequences are ENHRY and SYGVKD. V dropped 3 bases and J dropped 4; count of bases not matched to a gene: 5. CDR3 sequence reads: CAISELAGSVETQYF. CDR3 sequence (DNA): TGTGCCATCAGTGAACTAGCGGGGAGTGTAGAGACCCAGTACTTC.

This clone turned up a few times. V gene TRBV7-6 combines with J gene TRBJ2-7, with D possibly TRBD2 on 5 matching bases. Germline loops: CDR1 SGHVS, CDR2 FNYEAQ. This CDR3 has 15 amino acids. Trimming took 4 bases from V and 1 from J, leaving 14 bases between them. CDR3 DNA sequence: TGTGCCAGCAGCTCCAACCCCGGGGTTTCCTACGAGCAGTACTTC. Translation: CASSSNPGVSYEQYF.

V gene TRBV5-1 combines with J gene TRBJ1-6; TRBD1 matches at 8 bases. After removal of 4 bases from V and 7 bases from J, the junction contained 10 bases not matched to a gene. This CDR3 has 16 residues. From germline, CDR1 is SGHRS and CDR2 YFSETQ. Written as DNA, the CDR3 is TGCGCCAGCAGCCTGACCGGACAGGGCAACAATTCACCCCTCCACTTT. This translates into CASSLTGQGNNSPLHF.